Listed below are T cell receptor beta chains from one sample, sequenced in a study of blood T cells in healthy people across ages. Using its own MiXCR run on the 5' RACE reads, TCRdb lists one record per CDR3 protein. Altogether roughly 1.4 million distinct CDR3 sequences are present, almost 60% being singletons, with the ten largest covering over 5.5%. Sequencing was done on a sample of blood. These receptors came from a man aged 18 to 30 in good health. Both conserved end residues are part of each CDR3. Fields, in order: D gene, J gene, clone size, V gene, CDR3 DNA, CDR3 protein. D genes are given only for firm matches. Size values are once, few and many counts, or a class for expanded clones, and some rows have none.

D gene: TRBD2; J gene: TRBJ2-2; clone size: -; V gene: TRBV4-1; CDR3 DNA: TGCGCCAGCAGCCAGCCGACTAGCGGTCCGAACACCGGGGAGCTGTTTTTT; CDR3 protein: CASSQPTSGPNTGELFF
D gene: TRBD1; J gene: TRBJ2-5; clone size: -; V gene: TRBV7-9; CDR3 DNA: TGTGCCAGCAGCTTACAGACAGGGATGGTGTACAATGAGCAGTACTTC; CDR3 protein: CASSLQTGMVYNEQYF
D gene: TRBD2; J gene: TRBJ2-1; clone size: -; V gene: TRBV6-2/TRBV6-3; CDR3 DNA: TGTGCCAGCAGTTTAATTTCGGGACTAGCGGGGGGGCGCTCCTACAATGAGCAGTTCTTC; CDR3 protein: CASSLISGLAGGRSYNEQFF
D gene: TRBD1; J gene: TRBJ1-1; clone size: few; V gene: TRBV27; CDR3 DNA: TGTGCCAGCACGGTAACAGGGGGCCAGACTGAAGCTTTCTTT; CDR3 protein: CASTVTGGQTEAFF
D gene: TRBD1; J gene: TRBJ2-5; clone size: -; V gene: TRBV7-9; CDR3 DNA: TGTGCCAGCAGCCATCCGACAGGGTCTGGAGAGACCCAGTACTTC; CDR3 protein: CASSHPTGSGETQYF
D gene: TRBD1; J gene: TRBJ2-2; clone size: -; V gene: TRBV2; CDR3 DNA: TGTGCCAGCAGAGACAGGGGGAACACCGGGGAGCTGTTTTTT; CDR3 protein: CASRDRGNTGELFF
D gene: TRBD2; J gene: TRBJ2-3; clone size: -; V gene: TRBV20-1; CDR3 DNA: TGCAGTGCTAAGCGGATTAGCGGGGGGGCAGTGGATACGCAGTATTTT; CDR3 protein: CSAKRISGGAVDTQYF
D gene: -; J gene: TRBJ1-6; clone size: -; V gene: TRBV11-2; CDR3 DNA: TGTGCCAGCAGCTTAGCCCTCACATATAATTCACCCCTCCACTTT; CDR3 protein: CASSLALTYNSPLHF
D gene: TRBD2; J gene: TRBJ2-3; clone size: -; V gene: TRBV20-1; CDR3 DNA: TGCAGTGCCAATGGCGTCAGGACTAGCCGTGGTACGCAGTATTTT; CDR3 protein: CSANGVRTSRGTQYF
D gene: -; J gene: TRBJ1-1; clone size: few; V gene: TRBV29-1; CDR3 DNA: TGCAGCGTTGCTCGTCTGCTGGAGGTGGGTGAAGCTTTCTTT; CDR3 protein: CSVARLLEVGEAFF
D gene: -; J gene: TRBJ1-1; clone size: -; V gene: TRBV13; CDR3 DNA: TGTGCCAGCAGCTTAATATTCCGGAGGGGTATGAACACTGAAGCTTTCTTT; CDR3 protein: CASSLIFRRGMNTEAFF
D gene: TRBD1; J gene: TRBJ2-2; clone size: -; V gene: TRBV29-1; CDR3 DNA: TGCAGCGCCCGGACAGGGGAGGCCGGGGAGCTGTTTTTT; CDR3 protein: CSARTGEAGELFF
D gene: -; J gene: TRBJ2-5; clone size: -; V gene: TRBV7-2; CDR3 DNA: TGTGCCAGCAGCCTCGCGGGACATTCCCAAGAGACCCAGTACTTC; CDR3 protein: CASSLAGHSQETQYF
D gene: -; J gene: TRBJ2-6; clone size: -; V gene: TRBV18; CDR3 DNA: TGTGCCAGCTCACAACACCGGGGGGCCAACGTCCTGACTTTC; CDR3 protein: CASSQHRGANVLTF
D gene: -; J gene: TRBJ2-3; clone size: -; V gene: TRBV12-3/TRBV12-4; CDR3 DNA: TGTGCCAGCAGCCCGGGACTGATCTATGATACGCAGTATTTT; CDR3 protein: CASSPGLIYDTQYF
D gene: -; J gene: TRBJ2-7; clone size: many; V gene: TRBV29-1; CDR3 DNA: TGCAGCGTTGAAGATCCGGGCGAAACCTACGAGCAGTACTTC; CDR3 protein: CSVEDPGETYEQYF
D gene: TRBD1; J gene: TRBJ2-3; clone size: -; V gene: TRBV5-4; CDR3 DNA: TGTGCCAGCAGCAGGGACAGTTACACAGATACGCAGTATTTT; CDR3 protein: CASSRDSYTDTQYF
D gene: TRBD1; J gene: TRBJ1-4; clone size: -; V gene: TRBV19; CDR3 DNA: TGTGCCAGTAGCTCCGGGGGGCGGACAGGGGGCATCGGAAAACTGTTTTTT; CDR3 protein: CASSSGGRTGGIGKLFF
D gene: -; J gene: TRBJ2-1; clone size: -; V gene: TRBV6-5; CDR3 DNA: TGTGCCAGCAGAGTTACGGAGCGGTACAATGAGCAGTTCTTC; CDR3 protein: CASRVTERYNEQFF
D gene: TRBD2; J gene: TRBJ2-7; clone size: -; V gene: TRBV29-1; CDR3 DNA: TGCAGCGTTGACGGGGAGGGCGCCGAGCAGTACTTC; CDR3 protein: CSVDGEGAEQYF
D gene: TRBD1; J gene: TRBJ2-7; clone size: few; V gene: TRBV18; CDR3 DNA: TGTGCCAGCTCACCCGTTTTTAAATCCAGGGGGCCATACGAGCAGTACTTC; CDR3 protein: CASSPVFKSRGPYEQYF
D gene: TRBD2; J gene: TRBJ2-7; clone size: -; V gene: TRBV5-5; CDR3 DNA: TGTGCCAGCAGCCATATAGCGGGAGGGCCAGAGAACGAGCAGTACTTC; CDR3 protein: CASSHIAGGPENEQYF